This TCR beta chain was identified in a study of response to subunit inactivated influenza vaccine. The germline CDR1 and CDR2 sequences are SGHTA and FQGNSA. The CDR3 is 16 residues long. V dropped 5 bases and J dropped 1 base, with 15 bases sitting between them. This clonotype was picked up a small number of times. No antigen is known for it. General study results and limits: New T cells are recruited in small numbers by each seasonal influenza vaccination, according to the authors' suggestion.

TCRdb re-derived calls from the RT-PCR reads in MiXCR, one entry per CDR3 protein. Among approximately 500,000 distinct CDR3 sequences, 12% to 15% were seen once, and the ten largest hold around 10%. This sequence joins TRBV7-2 and TRBJ2-1; D tentatively reads TRBD1 or TRBD2 (5 bases each). The sample consisted of PBMCs from blood, taken 11 to 12 days after vaccination. The TCR sequence derives from a man aged 45-65 years who received an inactivated influenza vaccine. CDR3 DNA: TGTGCCAGCAGCAATGCCGGGACCAGATCCTACAATGAGCAGTTCTTC. Protein product: CASSNAGTRSYNEQFF. Looking up the rest from reference TRBV7-2 and TRBJ2-1 gives the full variable domain: GAGVSQSPSNKVTEKGKDVELRCDPISGHTALYWYRQSLGQGLEFLIYFQGNSAPDKSGLPSDRFSAERTGGSVSTLTIQRTQQEDSAVYLCASSNAGTRSYNEQFFGPGTRLTVL.